A single sample is the source of the 4 T cell receptor beta chains below, sequenced in a study of shared clonotypes between healthy human individuals. This table comes from immunoSEQ multiplex PCR, and its TCRdb copy is limited to in-frame clones, with some not included. The sample has about 1 million clones; around 75% are singletons. The material sequenced was memory CD4+ T cells sorted from blood. The subset: CD45RA-negative fraction. These receptors were collected from a young man in good health.

The rearrangement links TRBV7-2 to TRBJ2-7, with 7 bases lining up with TRBD1. V lost 3 bases to trimming and J lost 3 bases; unmatched junction nucleotides: 5. Per the germline V gene, CDR1 is SGHTA and CDR2 is FQGNSA. The length of the CDR3 is 14 residues. CDR3 in DNA: TGTGCCAGCAGCTTTACAGGGGTTATCTACGAGCAGTACTTC. Translating it yields CASSFTGVIYEQYF.

Points on this clone: One end of the junction fails to match germline, which may point to a read error. The chain employs TRBV7-7 and TRBJ1-4; D is uncertain. The CDR3 runs to 16 residues. Germline V gene data show CDR1 as SSHAT and CDR2 as FNYEAQ (reference sequence). The CDR3 DNA reads TGTGCTAGCAGCTTAGGAGGCACCGGAGCTAATGAAAAACTGTTTTTT. Its protein product is CASSLGGTGANEKLFF.

The chain recombines TRBV10-3 with TRBJ1-2; TRBD1 matches at 8 bases. The V and J ends lost 4 bases and 0 bases, in that order; junction bases with no gene match: 7. CDR3 size: 16 residues. From germline, CDR1 is ENHRY and CDR2 SYGVKD. The CDR3 sequence is CAISGQGSSANYGYTF. The CDR3 nucleotides are TGTGCCATCAGTGGACAGGGGTCATCAGCTAACTATGGCTACACCTTC.

V gene TRBV30 combines with J gene TRBJ2-7; TRBD1 aligns across 9 bases. J lost 6 bases, V lost 0 bases, and 12 bases had no gene match. Germline CDR1 GTSNPN, CDR2 SVGIG (reference sequence). This CDR3 has 16 residues. Here the CDR3 reads CAWSVRGGGQGSEQYF. CDR3 DNA: TGTGCCTGGAGTGTAAGAGGGGGGGGACAGGGCTCCGAGCAGTACTTC. Full variable domain (missing parts from reference TRBV30 and TRBJ2-7): SQTIHQWPATLVQPVGSPLSLECTVEGTSNPNLYWYRQAAGRGLQLLFYSVGIGQISSEVPQNLSASRPQDRQFILSSKKLLLSDSGFYLCAWSVRGGGQGSEQYFGPGTRLTVT.